This entry lists 18 T cell receptor beta chains sequenced from one sample in a study of cytotoxic CD8 clonotypes in ibrutinib-treated CLL. The assay was immunoSEQ multiplex PCR, and TCRdb's table has in-frame clones only and misses some. This table holds 250,000 to 350,000 clones, roughly 76% found once. Source: PBMCs, taken at disease progression, from a patient treated with ibrutinib. The receptors originated from a human donor with chronic lymphocytic leukemia.

This clone has more than one count but fewer than ten. The rearrangement joins TRBV28 to TRBJ2-1; perhaps TRBD1 as D (6 bases). In germline, CDR1 is MDHEN, CDR2 SYDVKM. The V gene lost 1 base and the J gene lost 1 base, with 11 bases spanning the gap. The CDR3 loop spans 16 amino acids. The CDR3 DNA is TGTGCCAGCAGTTTATCAGACAGGAGATCCTACAATGAGCAGTTCTTC. This sequence encodes CASSLSDRRSYNEQFF.

The chain couples TRBV6-4 to TRBJ1-2; D uncertain. The germline V gene encodes CDR1 MRHNA and CDR2 SNTAGT. The CDR3 is made up of 12 amino acids. The V and J ends lost 2 bases and 5 bases respectively, with 6 bases between them. CDR3 region: CASSDIGYGYTF. The CDR3 coding sequence is TGTGCCAGCAGTGACATTGGGTATGGCTACACCTTC.

The chain links TRBV4-1 to TRBJ2-5, with D unresolved. The CDR3 is 13 amino acids. Germline V CDR1 and CDR2: MGHRA, YSYEKL. Trimming left V 1 base short and J 4 bases short, with 7 bases between. Here the CDR3 DNA reads TGCGCCAGCAGCCAAGCCCAGAGAGAGACCCAGTACTTC. Its protein is CASSQAQRETQYF.

The chain combines TRBV6-1 with TRBJ1-1, with D uncertain. The CDR3 is made up of 15 amino acids. Germline values: CDR1 MNHNS, CDR2 SASEGT. Trimming took off 4 bases at V and 5 bases at J, with 17 bases between the two ends. Here the CDR3 DNA reads TGTGCCAGCAGTGGGGCCCTTTTGGGCGGGACTGAAGCTTTCTTT. This encodes CASSGALLGGTEAFF.

V is TRBV20-1 and J is TRBJ2-1; D might be TRBD2 (5 bases). CDR3 size: 10 residues. Germline V gene lookup returns CDR1 DFQATT and CDR2 SNEGSKA (reference sequence). This CDR3 reads CSLTGSEQFF. CDR3 DNA sequence: TGCAGCCTAACGGGGAGTGAGCAGTTCTTC.

The chain carries TRBV10-2 and TRBJ1-5; D may be TRBD1 (6 bases). The CDR3 spans 16 residues. Germline CDR1 reads WSHSY; CDR2 reads SAAADI. Between the trimmed V and J ends, which lost 2 bases and 6 bases, there was a span of 17 bases. The CDR3 DNA reads as TGCGCCAGCAGTGAGATTAATCACAGGGTTATTCAGCCCCAGCATTTT. It translates to CASSEINHRVIQPQHF.

This chain links TRBV19 with TRBJ1-5; D gene ambiguous. The CDR3 consists of 13 residues. Between the trimmed V and J ends, which lost 3 bases and 11 bases, there was a span of 14 bases. Germline CDR1 and CDR2: LNHDA and SQIVND (reference sequence). CDR3 DNA: TGTGCCAGTAGTATTACCTTTGGGCGGGCCCAGCATTTT. Amino acid sequence: CASSITFGRAQHF.

The chain recombines TRBV27 with TRBJ2-5; D not resolved. The CDR3 length is 14 residues. V lost 5 bases and J 2 bases, leaving 12 bases between the germline ends. Germline values: CDR1 MNHEY, CDR2 SMNVEV (reference sequence). CDR3 nucleotides: TGTGCCAGCAGTCTGAATCGCCGTCAAGAGACCCAGTACTTC. Translated: CASSLNRRQETQYF.

This chain uses TRBV7-8 with TRBJ1-5; 8 nucleotides line up with TRBD1. Trimming removed 6 bases from V and 5 bases from J; junction bases left unmatched: 6. Germline assignment: CDR1 SGHVS and CDR2 FQNEAQ. The CDR3 spans 14 residues. In DNA, the CDR3 is TGTGCCAGCAGTTACAACAGGGGGGATCAGCCCCAGCATTTT. It codes for CASSYNRGDQPQHF.

The rearrangement uses TRBV18 and TRBJ1-4; tentative D call: TRBD1 (6 bases). Germline loops: CDR1 KGHSH, CDR2 LQKENI. This CDR3 has 16 amino acids. V lost 6 bases, J lost 5 bases, and 19 bases lay in between. CDR3 DNA sequence: TGTGCCAGCTCCAAACAACTCGAAGGGGGAAATGAAAAACTGTTTTTT. This gives the protein CASSKQLEGGNEKLFF. Looking up the rest from reference TRBV18 and TRBJ1-4 gives the full variable domain: NAGVMQNPRHLVRRRGQEARLRCSPMKGHSHVYWYRQLPEEGLKFMVYLQKENIIDESGMPKERFSAEFPKEGPSILRIQQVVRGDSAAYFCASSKQLEGGNEKLFFGSGTQLSVL.

This sequence joins TRBV7-9 and TRBJ1-5; 10 bases are shared with TRBD1. In germline, CDR1 is SEHNR, CDR2 FQNEAQ (reference sequence). Unmatched junction bases numbered 12, after V lost 3 bases and J lost 7 bases. The CDR3 contains 17 residues. CDR3 loop: CASSLESETGGLQPQHF. The CDR3, as DNA: TGTGCCAGCAGCTTGGAATCGGAGACAGGGGGCTTGCAGCCCCAGCATTTT.

The chain joins TRBV6-6 to TRBJ1-6; 8 bases align to TRBD1. This CDR3 comprises 16 residues. J was trimmed by 7 bases and V by 5 bases; bases with no gene match: 10. Looked up from germline, CDR1 is MNHNY and CDR2 is SVGAGI (reference sequence). The CDR3 coding sequence is TGTGCCAGCAGTCACCCCAGGGACAGGAAGAATTCACCCCTCCACTTT. Translated: CASSHPRDRKNSPLHF.

The chain has TRBV29-1 and TRBJ1-1; TRBD1 might be the D (6 bases). CDR1 and CDR2 from the germline V gene are SQVTM and ANQGSEA. V lost 7 bases and J lost 1, with 16 bases in between. The CDR3 extends over 14 amino acids. The CDR3 DNA sequence: TGCAGCGCGACAACGGGACATTCGAACACTGAAGCTTTCTTT. Protein: CSATTGHSNTEAFF.

V usage is TRBV4-3 and J usage is TRBJ2-2; TRBD2 matches at 8 bases. The V gene end was trimmed by 3 bases and the J gene end by 10 bases; junction bases not matched to a gene: 31. Germline V gene data show CDR1 as LGHNA and CDR2 as YSLEER. The CDR3 extends over 22 amino acids. The chain's CDR3 is CASSQSPAAQTIAGGGRKELFF. The CDR3 DNA is TGCGCCAGCAGCCAGTCCCCCGCTGCCCAGACTATCGCCGGGGGGGGAAGAAAGGAGCTGTTTTTT.

The rearrangement joins TRBV4-3 to TRBJ2-1, with D unclear. Trimming stripped 4 bases from V and 0 bases from J, with 10 bases between. Germline V lookup: CDR1 LGHNA, CDR2 YSLEER. The CDR3 loop spans 15 amino acids. CDR3 in amino acids: CASSLKGSSYNEQFF. The CDR3 DNA follows: TGCGCCAGCAGCCTAAAGGGCAGCTCCTACAATGAGCAGTTCTTC.

The V call is TRBV19, the J call TRBJ1-2; no clear D gene. Per the germline V gene, CDR1 is LNHDA and CDR2 is SQIVND (reference sequence). The CDR3 sequence is 14 residues long. The V end was cut by 3 bases, the J end by 7 bases, with 15 bases between. The CDR3 loop reads CASSIVTGGRGYTF. The CDR3 nucleotides are TGTGCCAGTAGTATCGTCACCGGTGGTCGTGGCTACACCTTC.

The rearrangement joins TRBV27 to TRBJ2-7; 8 nucleotides line up with TRBD1. This CDR3 has 16 amino acids. Losses at the gene ends were 0 bases for V and 3 bases for J; bases not matched to a gene: 7. Germline-derived CDR1 and CDR2 are MNHEY and SMNVEV (reference sequence). CDR3 amino acids: CASSLSRGRLFYEQYF. For the CDR3, the DNA is TGTGCCAGCAGTTTATCCAGGGGGCGTCTCTTCTACGAGCAGTACTTC.

The chain carries TRBV5-6 and TRBJ2-7; D gene uncertain. V dropped 0 bases and J dropped 2 bases, with 6 bases sitting between them. The germline V gene encodes CDR1 SGHDT and CDR2 YYEEEE. This CDR3 spans 13 amino acids. The chain's CDR3 is CASSLGIAYEQYF. The DNA for the CDR3 is TGTGCCAGCAGCTTGGGGATAGCCTACGAGCAGTACTTC.